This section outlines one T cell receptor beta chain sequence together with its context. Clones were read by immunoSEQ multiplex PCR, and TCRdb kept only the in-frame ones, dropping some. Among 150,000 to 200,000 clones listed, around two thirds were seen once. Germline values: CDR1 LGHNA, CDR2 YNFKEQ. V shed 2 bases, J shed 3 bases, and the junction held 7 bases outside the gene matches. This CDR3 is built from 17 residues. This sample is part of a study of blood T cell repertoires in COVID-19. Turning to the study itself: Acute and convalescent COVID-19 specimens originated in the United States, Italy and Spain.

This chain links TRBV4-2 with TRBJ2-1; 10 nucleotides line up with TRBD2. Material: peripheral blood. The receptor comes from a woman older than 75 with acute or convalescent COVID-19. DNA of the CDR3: TGTGCCAGCAGCCAACAATCTAGCGGGAGTAACTACAATGAGCAGTTCTTC. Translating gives CASSQQSSGSNYNEQFF.